This T cell receptor (beta chain) emerged from a study of CD8 T cells in ankylosing spondylitis (TCRdb year 2017). Background for the entire study: The study profiled T cell receptor beta repertoires in healthy donors and ankylosing spondylitis patients to find disease-linked TCR variants. In total, the full study cohort was made up of some 100 healthy donors and approximately 27 ankylosing spondylitis patients. Peripheral blood samples were taken, and synovial fluid was additionally collected from ankylosing spondylitis patients. The study at large found these results: The disease-linked clones were reported to be significantly enriched in matched synovial fluid samples from ankylosing spondylitis patients. Some motif variants had previously been reported in the synovial fluid and blood of reactive arthritis patients, which suggests shared mechanisms of disease initiation. In peripheral blood, the disease-linked clones were found at relatively low frequencies and had a CD8+ phenotype. Blood from ankylosing spondylitis patients appeared to be characterized by a TCR beta motif made up of under 10 highly homologous amino acid variants.

The listed sequencing device is Illumina HiSeq 2500. Quantitative 5'-RACE with molecular barcodes was the method used to prepare the TCR beta libraries. The authors' analysis ran thus. A new computational method based on a probabilistic model of VDJ rearrangement was used to identify disease-linked TCR variants. Clones were called with MiXCR by TCRdb after fastp trimmed the public reads at Q25, and only in-frame beta chains were retained. CDR3 protein sequences are deduplicated, and each keeps its most common genes and DNA. The V and J calls, along with clone size, are taken from TCRdb and not from the paper's own processing. The sample data list about 220,000 distinct CDR3 sequences, and 6% to 8% of these were observed just once. The ten largest clones add up to around 14% of the sample. The germline ends are 19 bases apart after V is trimmed by 0 bases and J by 7 bases. Including the terminal cysteine and phenylalanine, the CDR3 comprises 15 residues. This entry keeps only the CDR3 DNA: 45 bases, framed from base 1. CDR1 and CDR2, looked up from the germline V gene, are SQVTM and ANQGSEA.

This clonotype was seen ten or more times. Its binding antigen is unknown. Base qualities are not at hand, and no much larger clone is one base apart. The chain couples TRBV29-1 to TRBJ2-7; the D gene identity is not certain. The sequenced sample was blood, either unsorted or a sorted T cell fraction (not recorded which). The sequence derives from a male donor with ankylosing spondylitis. The nucleotides are TGCAGCGTTGAAGATAGAAGGGCAGGAGCCGAGGAGCAGTACTTC. This sequence encodes CSVEDRRAGAEEQYF.